This T cell receptor (beta chain) was identified in a study of T cell repertoires in cytomegalovirus infection. Study-wide findings and caveats: The cumulative frequency of public TCR beta families distinguished individuals who carried CMV together with the relevant HLA. Clonotypes of TCR beta that were HLA-C-restricted and CMV-specific dominated the ex vivo response.

Ten or more counts support this clonotype. What it recognizes is unknown. The CDR3 totals 16 residues. The germline gives CDR1 SGHTA, CDR2 FQGNSA. V was clipped by 1 base and J by 4 bases; unmatched bases: 6. A single record per CDR3 protein comes from TCRdb applying MiXCR to the reads. The sample has 250,000 to 300,000 distinct CDR3 sequences; roughly a quarter are singletons. This receptor was identified in a human donor in good health (CMV status not recorded). Some clones in this sample may be carry-over from other donors' samples. The sample was PBMCs. The chain carries TRBV7-2 and TRBJ2-7, with 11 positions matching TRBD2. In nucleotides, the CDR3 is TGTGCCAGCAGCTTAGGGCTAGCGGGAGGTCGGTACGAGCAGTACTTC. It yields the protein CASSLGLAGGRYEQYF.